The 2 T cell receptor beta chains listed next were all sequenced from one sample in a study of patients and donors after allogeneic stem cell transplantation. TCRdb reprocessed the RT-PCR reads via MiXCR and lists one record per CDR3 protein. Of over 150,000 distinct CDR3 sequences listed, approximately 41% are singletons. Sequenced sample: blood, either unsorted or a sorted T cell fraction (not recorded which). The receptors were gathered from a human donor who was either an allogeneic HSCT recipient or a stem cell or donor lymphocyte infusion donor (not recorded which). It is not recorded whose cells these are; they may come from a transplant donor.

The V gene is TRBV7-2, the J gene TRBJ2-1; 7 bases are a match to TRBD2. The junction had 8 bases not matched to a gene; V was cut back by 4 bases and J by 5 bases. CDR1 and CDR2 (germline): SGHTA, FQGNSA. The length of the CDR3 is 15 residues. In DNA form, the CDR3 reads TGTGCCAGCAGCTCCGGGAGGCGCGCCGACAATGAGCAGTTCTTC. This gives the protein CASSSGRRADNEQFF.

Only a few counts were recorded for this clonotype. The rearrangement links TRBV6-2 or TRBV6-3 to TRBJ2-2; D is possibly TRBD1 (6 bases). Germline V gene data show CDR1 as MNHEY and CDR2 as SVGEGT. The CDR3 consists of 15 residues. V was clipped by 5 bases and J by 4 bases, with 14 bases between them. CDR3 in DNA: TGTGCCAGCAGTCTCCGGGACAACCTCACCGGGGAGCTGTTTTTT. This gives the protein CASSLRDNLTGELFF.